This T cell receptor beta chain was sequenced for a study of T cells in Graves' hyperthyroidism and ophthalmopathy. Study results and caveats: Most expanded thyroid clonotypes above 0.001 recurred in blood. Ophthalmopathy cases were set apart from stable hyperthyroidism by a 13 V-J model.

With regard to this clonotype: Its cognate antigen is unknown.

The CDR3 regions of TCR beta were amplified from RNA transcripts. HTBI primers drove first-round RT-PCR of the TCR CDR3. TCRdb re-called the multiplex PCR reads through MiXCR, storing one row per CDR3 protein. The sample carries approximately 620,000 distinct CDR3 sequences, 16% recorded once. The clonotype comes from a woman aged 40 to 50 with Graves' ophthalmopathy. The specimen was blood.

In nucleotides, the CDR3 is TGTGCCAGCAGTACCCCAGAAGCTGGGAACACTGAAGCTTTCTTT. Translation gives CASSTPEAGNTEAFF. V is TRBV6-1 and J is TRBJ1-1; D is undetermined. Germline CDR1 is MNHNS and CDR2 is SASEGT. The CDR3 consists of 15 residues. V was cut by 5 bases and J by 1 base, with 14 bases left in between.